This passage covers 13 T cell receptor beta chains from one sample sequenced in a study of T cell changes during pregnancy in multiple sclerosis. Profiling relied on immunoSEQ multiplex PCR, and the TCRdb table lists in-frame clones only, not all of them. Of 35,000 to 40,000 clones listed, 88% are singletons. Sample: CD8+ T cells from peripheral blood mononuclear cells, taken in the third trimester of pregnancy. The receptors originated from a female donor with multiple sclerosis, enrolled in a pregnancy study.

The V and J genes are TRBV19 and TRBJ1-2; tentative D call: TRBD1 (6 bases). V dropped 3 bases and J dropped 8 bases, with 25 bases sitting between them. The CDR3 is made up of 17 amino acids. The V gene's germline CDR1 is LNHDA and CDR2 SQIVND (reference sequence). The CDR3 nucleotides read TGTGCCAGTAGTATGAAGTTTGGGGGCAGCCTCCGGGGCGGCTACACCTTC. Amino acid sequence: CASSMKFGGSLRGGYTF.

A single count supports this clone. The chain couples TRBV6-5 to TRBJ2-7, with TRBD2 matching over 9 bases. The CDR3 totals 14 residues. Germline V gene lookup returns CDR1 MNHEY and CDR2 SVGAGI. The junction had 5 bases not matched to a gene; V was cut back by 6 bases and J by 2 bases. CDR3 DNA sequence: TGTGCCAGCAGCGAGCGGGGGGTCCCCTACGAGCAGTACTTC. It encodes CASSERGVPYEQYF.

In DNA form, the CDR3 reads TGTGCCATCAGCAGTGACAGGGAGGCATCACCCCTCCACTTT. It translates to CAISSDREASPLHF. V is TRBV10-3 and J is TRBJ1-6, with 7 bases aligning to TRBD1. This CDR3 is built from 14 residues. The J segment lost 10 bases and the V segment lost 6 bases, leaving 9 bases of the junction unmatched. Germline V gene sequence: CDR1 ENHRY, CDR2 SYGVKD.

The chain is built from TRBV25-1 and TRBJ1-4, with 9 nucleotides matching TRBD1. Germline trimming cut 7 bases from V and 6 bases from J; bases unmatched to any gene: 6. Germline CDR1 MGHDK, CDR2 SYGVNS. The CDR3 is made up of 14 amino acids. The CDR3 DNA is TGTGCCAGCAACCCGGGACAGGGCTATGAAAAACTGTTTTTT. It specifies CASNPGQGYEKLFF.

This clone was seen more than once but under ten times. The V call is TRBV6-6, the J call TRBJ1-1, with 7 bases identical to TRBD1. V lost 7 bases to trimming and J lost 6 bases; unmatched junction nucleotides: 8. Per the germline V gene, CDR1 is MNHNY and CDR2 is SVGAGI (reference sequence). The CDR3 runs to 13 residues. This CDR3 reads CASNDFRGSEAFF. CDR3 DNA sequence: TGTGCCAGCAATGATTTCAGGGGGTCTGAAGCTTTCTTT.

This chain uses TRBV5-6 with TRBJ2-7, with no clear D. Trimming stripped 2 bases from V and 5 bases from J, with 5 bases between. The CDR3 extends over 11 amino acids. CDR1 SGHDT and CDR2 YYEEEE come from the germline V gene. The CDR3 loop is CASSFLDEQYF. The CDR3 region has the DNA TGTGCCAGCAGCTTTCTAGACGAGCAGTACTTC.

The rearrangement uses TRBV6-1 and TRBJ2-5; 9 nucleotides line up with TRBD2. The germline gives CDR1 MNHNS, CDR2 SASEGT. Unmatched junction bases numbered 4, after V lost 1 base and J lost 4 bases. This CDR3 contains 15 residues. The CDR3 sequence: CASSEEAGGPETQYF. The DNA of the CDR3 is TGTGCCAGCAGTGAAGAAGCGGGGGGCCCAGAGACCCAGTACTTC.

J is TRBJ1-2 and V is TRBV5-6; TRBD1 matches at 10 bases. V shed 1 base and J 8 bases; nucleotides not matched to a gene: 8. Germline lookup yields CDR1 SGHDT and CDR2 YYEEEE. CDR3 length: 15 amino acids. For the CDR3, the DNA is TGTGCCAGCAGCTTGTCCTATGGACAGGGGGACGGCTACACCTTC. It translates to CASSLSYGQGDGYTF.

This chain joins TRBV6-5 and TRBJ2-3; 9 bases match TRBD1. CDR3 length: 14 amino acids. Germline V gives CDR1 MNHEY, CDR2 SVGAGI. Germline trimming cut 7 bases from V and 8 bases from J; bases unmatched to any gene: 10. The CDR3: CASIPGTGFGTQYF. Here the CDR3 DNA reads TGTGCCAGCATCCCCGGGACAGGGTTCGGTACGCAGTATTTT.

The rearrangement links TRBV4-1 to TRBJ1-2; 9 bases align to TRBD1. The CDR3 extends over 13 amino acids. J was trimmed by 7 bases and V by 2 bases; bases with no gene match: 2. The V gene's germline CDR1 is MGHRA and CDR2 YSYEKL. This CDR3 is CASSQTGGPGYTF. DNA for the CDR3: TGCGCCAGCAGCCAAACAGGGGGCCCTGGCTACACCTTC.

The CDR3 nucleotides read TGTGCCAGCTCAACCCTACCTAGCGCCACAGATACGCAGTATTTT. It is translated as CASSTLPSATDTQYF. V is TRBV4-2 and J is TRBJ2-3, with a tentative D call TRBD2 (6 bases). Germline CDR1 is LGHNA and CDR2 is YNFKEQ. The V end was cut by 8 bases, the J end by 2 bases, with 17 bases between. This CDR3 is 15 amino acids long.

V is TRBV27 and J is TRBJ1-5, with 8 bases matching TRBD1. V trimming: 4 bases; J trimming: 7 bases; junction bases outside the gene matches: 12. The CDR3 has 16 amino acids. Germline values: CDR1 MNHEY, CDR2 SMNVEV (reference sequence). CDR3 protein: CASSSHYRQGYQPQHF. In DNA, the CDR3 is TGTGCCAGCAGTTCCCATTACCGACAGGGGTACCAGCCCCAGCATTTT.

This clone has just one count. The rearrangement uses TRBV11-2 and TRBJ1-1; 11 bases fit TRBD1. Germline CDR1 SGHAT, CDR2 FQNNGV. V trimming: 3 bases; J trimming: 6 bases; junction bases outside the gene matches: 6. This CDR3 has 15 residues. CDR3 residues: CASSFRLGQGAEAFF. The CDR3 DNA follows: TGTGCCAGCAGCTTCCGCCTGGGACAGGGGGCTGAAGCTTTCTTT.